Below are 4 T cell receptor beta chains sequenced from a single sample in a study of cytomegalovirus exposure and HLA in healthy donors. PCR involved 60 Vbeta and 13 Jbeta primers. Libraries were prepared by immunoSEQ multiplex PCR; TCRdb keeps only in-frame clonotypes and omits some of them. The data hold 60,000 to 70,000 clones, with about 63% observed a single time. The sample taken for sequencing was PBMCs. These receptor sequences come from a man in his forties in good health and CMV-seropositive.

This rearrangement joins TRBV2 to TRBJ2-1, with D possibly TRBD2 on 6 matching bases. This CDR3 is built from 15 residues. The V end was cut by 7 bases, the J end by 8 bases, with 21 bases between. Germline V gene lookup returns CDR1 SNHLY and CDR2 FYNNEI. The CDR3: CASTTTAGTKYEQFF. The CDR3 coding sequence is TGTGCCAGCACCACAACGGCGGGAACCAAGTATGAGCAGTTCTTC.

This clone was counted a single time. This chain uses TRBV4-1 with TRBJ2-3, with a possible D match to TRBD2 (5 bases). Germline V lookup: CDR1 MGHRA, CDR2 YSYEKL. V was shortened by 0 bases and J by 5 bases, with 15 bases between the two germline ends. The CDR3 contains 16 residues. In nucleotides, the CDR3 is TGCGCCAGCAGCCAAGATTTAGGGAGTTTGGGAGATACGCAGTATTTT. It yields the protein CASSQDLGSLGDTQYF.

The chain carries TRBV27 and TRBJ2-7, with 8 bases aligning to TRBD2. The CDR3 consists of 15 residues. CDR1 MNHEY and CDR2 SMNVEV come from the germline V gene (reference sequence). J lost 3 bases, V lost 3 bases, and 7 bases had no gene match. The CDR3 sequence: CASSFIAGIDYEQYF. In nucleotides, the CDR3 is TGTGCCAGCAGTTTCATAGCGGGAATAGACTACGAGCAGTACTTC.

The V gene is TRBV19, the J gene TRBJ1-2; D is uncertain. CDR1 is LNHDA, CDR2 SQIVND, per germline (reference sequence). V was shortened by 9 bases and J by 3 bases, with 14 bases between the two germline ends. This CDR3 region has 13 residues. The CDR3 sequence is CASRGRHDYGYTF. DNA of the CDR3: TGTGCCAGCAGAGGCCGGCATGACTATGGCTACACCTTC.